The rows below give T cell receptor beta chains drawn from one sample of a study of cytomegalovirus exposure and HLA in healthy donors. TCRdb keeps only in-frame clones here, not all; method: immunoSEQ multiplex PCR. The table lists 160,000 or so clones, roughly 80% of them singletons. The sample taken for sequencing was PBMCs. The receptors derive from a middle-aged man in good health and CMV-seropositive. The CDR3 runs from the conserved cysteine through the conserved F or W. Each record gives: J gene, D gene, clone size, V gene, CDR3 protein, CDR3 DNA. A D gene is named only where the DNA matches it firmly. Rows give clone size only sometimes, using once, few, many, or a class for an expanded clone.

j_call: TRBJ2-5
d_call: NA
clone_size: NA
v_call: TRBV7-3
cdr3_aa: CASSLLGVGAPSETQYF
cdr3_nt: TGTGCCAGCAGCTTATTGGGCGTTGGGGCCCCTTCGGAGACCCAGTACTTC

j_call: TRBJ1-5
d_call: NA
clone_size: NA
v_call: TRBV7-8
cdr3_aa: CASSLDPATRGNQPQHF
cdr3_nt: TGTGCCAGCAGCTTAGATCCCGCGACGAGGGGCAATCAGCCCCAGCATTTT

j_call: TRBJ2-7
d_call: TRBD1
clone_size: NA
v_call: TRBV2
cdr3_aa: CASSPDRGRSYEQYF
cdr3_nt: TGTGCCAGCAGTCCTGACAGGGGAAGATCCTACGAGCAGTACTTC

j_call: TRBJ2-1
d_call: NA
clone_size: once
v_call: TRBV7-6
cdr3_aa: CASSLAGAYNEQFF
cdr3_nt: TGTGCCAGCAGCTTAGCGGGGGCGTACAATGAGCAGTTCTTC

j_call: TRBJ1-5
d_call: NA
clone_size: few
v_call: TRBV19
cdr3_aa: CASRLGGAVQPQHF
cdr3_nt: TGTGCCAGTAGACTTGGCGGGGCGGTTCAGCCCCAGCATTTT

j_call: TRBJ1-4
d_call: NA
clone_size: NA
v_call: TRBV7-9
cdr3_aa: CASSLTPTGGNEKLFF
cdr3_nt: TGTGCCAGCAGCTTAACGCCGACGGGGGGGAATGAAAAACTGTTTTTT

j_call: TRBJ1-4
d_call: TRBD1
clone_size: NA
v_call: TRBV9
cdr3_aa: CASSGGTAFNEKLFF
cdr3_nt: TGTGCCAGCAGCGGCGGGACAGCCTTTAATGAAAAACTGTTTTTT

j_call: TRBJ1-5
d_call: NA
clone_size: NA
v_call: TRBV4-1
cdr3_aa: CASSQDPYRELGNQPQHF
cdr3_nt: TGCGCCAGCAGCCAAGATCCATACAGGGAATTGGGCAATCAGCCCCAGCATTTT

j_call: TRBJ2-3
d_call: NA
clone_size: NA
v_call: TRBV9
cdr3_aa: CASSVANSRRDTQYF
cdr3_nt: TGTGCCAGCAGCGTAGCTAATAGCCGTCGGGATACGCAGTATTTT

j_call: TRBJ1-1
d_call: NA
clone_size: once
v_call: TRBV10-3
cdr3_aa: CASRAGASAEAFF
cdr3_nt: TGTGCCTCGAGGGCGGGGGCGAGCGCTGAAGCTTTCTTT

j_call: TRBJ2-2
d_call: NA
clone_size: few
v_call: TRBV7-2
cdr3_aa: CASSPFRVTGELFF
cdr3_nt: TGTGCCAGCAGCCCCTTCAGGGTCACCGGGGAGCTGTTTTTT

j_call: TRBJ2-6
d_call: TRBD2
clone_size: NA
v_call: TRBV29-1
cdr3_aa: CSVEGLGGGSSGANVLTF
cdr3_nt: TGCAGCGTTGAGGGACTTGGTGGCGGGAGCTCTGGGGCCAACGTCCTGACTTTC

j_call: TRBJ2-1
d_call: NA
clone_size: NA
v_call: TRBV2
cdr3_aa: CASSGSGDEQFF
cdr3_nt: TGTGCCAGCAGTGGCTCGGGGGATGAGCAGTTCTTC